This T cell receptor (beta chain) stems from a study of T cells in Graves' hyperthyroidism and ophthalmopathy. No progression to ophthalmopathy during 18 months of follow-up defined stable disease. Diagnostic assessment was based on clinical symptoms, serum thyroxine and TRAb, thyroid ultrasound and orbital computed tomography. This clonotype was observed a handful of times. RNA transcripts yielded amplified TCR beta CDR3 regions. Initially, a first-round RT-PCR of the TCR CDR3 employed the HTBI primer set. TCRdb re-called the multiplex PCR reads with MiXCR, one entry per CDR3 protein. Of 550,000 to 650,000 distinct CDR3 sequences listed, 12% to 15% are singletons. The sample was blood. The clonotype originates from a woman between 40 and 50 years old with Graves' hyperthyroidism.

CDR3 sequence (DNA): TGTGCCTGGAGTGTAGACACCTACAATGAGCAGTTCTTC. Protein sequence: CAWSVDTYNEQFF. The chain links TRBV30 to TRBJ2-1; D unclear. The CDR3 is made up of 13 amino acids. The germline V and J ends were trimmed by 0 bases and 2 bases, with 5 bases remaining between them. Germline CDR1 reads GTSNPN; CDR2 reads SVGIG (reference sequence).